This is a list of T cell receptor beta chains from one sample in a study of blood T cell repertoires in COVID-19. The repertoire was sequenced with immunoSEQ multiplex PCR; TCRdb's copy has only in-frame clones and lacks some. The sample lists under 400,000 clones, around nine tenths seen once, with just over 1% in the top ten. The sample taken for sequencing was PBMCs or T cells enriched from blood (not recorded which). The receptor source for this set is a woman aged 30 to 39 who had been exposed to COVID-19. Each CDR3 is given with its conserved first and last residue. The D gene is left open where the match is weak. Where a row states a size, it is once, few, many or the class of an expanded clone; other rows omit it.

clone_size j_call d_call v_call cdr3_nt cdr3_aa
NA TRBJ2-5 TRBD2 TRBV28 TGTGCCAGCAGTCCGGGACTAGCGGGAGTCGAGACCCAGTACTTC CASSPGLAGVETQYF
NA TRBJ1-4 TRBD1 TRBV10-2 TGCGCCAGCAGCCCCTTACGCGGAGGGACAGCCGATAATGAAAAACTGTTTTTT CASSPLRGGTADNEKLFF
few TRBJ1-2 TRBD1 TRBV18 TGTGCCAGCTCGCCCACAGGGGGCAGCTCTAACTATGGCTACACCTTC CASSPTGGSSNYGYTF
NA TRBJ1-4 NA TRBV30 TGTGCCTGGAGTCGGGGAGATGAAAAACTGTTTTTT CAWSRGDEKLFF
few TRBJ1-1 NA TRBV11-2 TGTGCCAGCAGCCTCCACGATACGGGGGTGGGCACTGAAGCTTTCTTT CASSLHDTGVGTEAFF
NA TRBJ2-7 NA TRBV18 TGTGCCAGCTCACCAGGTCGGGACTACGAGCAGTACTTC CASSPGRDYEQYF
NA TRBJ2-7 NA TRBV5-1 TGCGCCAGCGGCTTGGACACAGCCACCTACGAGCAGTACTTC CASGLDTATYEQYF
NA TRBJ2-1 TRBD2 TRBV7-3 TGTGCCAGCAGCCTTATAGCGGGAGACAATGAGCAGTTCTTC CASSLIAGDNEQFF
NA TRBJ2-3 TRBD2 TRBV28 TGTGCCAGCAGTTATATCCCCAAGGGAGGGGTTAACACAGATACGCAGTATTTT CASSYIPKGGVNTDTQYF
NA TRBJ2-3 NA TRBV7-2 TGTGCCAGCAGCTTAATAGGAGGGACTGGCAGGGATACGCAGTATTTT CASSLIGGTGRDTQYF
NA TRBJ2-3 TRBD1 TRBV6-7 TGTGCCAGCAGTTACTCGGGACAGGCCATCACAGATACGCAGTATTTT CASSYSGQAITDTQYF
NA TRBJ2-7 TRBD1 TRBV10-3 TGTGCCATCAGCTCGGACAGGGGGCTCGAGCAGTACTTC CAISSDRGLEQYF
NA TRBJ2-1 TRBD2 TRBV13 TGTGCCAGCAGCCTAAGACTAGCGGGAGTAGATGAGCAGTTCTTC CASSLRLAGVDEQFF
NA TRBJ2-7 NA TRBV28 TGTGCCAGCAGTTTAACCCCGGGTTCGAGGTCCGAGCAGTACTTC CASSLTPGSRSEQYF
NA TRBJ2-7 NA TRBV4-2 TGTGCCAGCAGCAAAGGAAGGGGGAACTCCTACGAGCAGTACTTC CASSKGRGNSYEQYF
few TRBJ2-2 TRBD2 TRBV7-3 TGTGCCAGCAGCTTAGTCCCCGGACTAGTCGGCGGGGAGCTGTTTTTT CASSLVPGLVGGELFF
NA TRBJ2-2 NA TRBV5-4 TGTGCCAGCAGCTTGGACCCGGCCGGGGAGCTGTTTTTT CASSLDPAGELFF
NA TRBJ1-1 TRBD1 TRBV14 TGTGCCAGCAGCCAGAGGACAGGGTTCAACACTGAAGCTTTCTTT CASSQRTGFNTEAFF
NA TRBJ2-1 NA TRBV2 TGTGCCAGCAGTCCCCTGACTACAGACAATGAGCAGTTCTTC CASSPLTTDNEQFF
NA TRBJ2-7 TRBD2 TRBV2 TGTGCCAGCAGTGAAGGACTAGCGGGAACCTACGAGCAGTACTTC CASSEGLAGTYEQYF
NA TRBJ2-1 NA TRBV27 TGTGCCAGCAGCACTTCAATCCTTGCTATCAGGTACAATGAGCAGTTCTTC CASSTSILAIRYNEQFF
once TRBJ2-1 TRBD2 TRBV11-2 TGTGCCAGCAACTGGGGGGGGGATGAGCAGTTCTTC CASNWGGDEQFF
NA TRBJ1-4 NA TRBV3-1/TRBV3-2 TGTGCCAGCAGCCAAGTCGGTCCGACTAATGAAAAACTGTTTTTT CASSQVGPTNEKLFF
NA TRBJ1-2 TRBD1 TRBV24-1 TGTGCCACCAGTGGAAGACAGGGTGGGATGGCTAACTATGGCTACACCTTC CATSGRQGGMANYGYTF
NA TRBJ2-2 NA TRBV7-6 TGTGCCAGCAGCTTAGACAGGACAAACACCGGGGAGCTGTTTTTT CASSLDRTNTGELFF
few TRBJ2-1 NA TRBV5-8 TGTGCCACCACACTCAGGGGCTACAATGAGCAGTTCTTC CATTLRGYNEQFF
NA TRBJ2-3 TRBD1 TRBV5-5 TGTGCCAGCAGCTTCGACAGGGGGCGAGTCCCACCAGATACGCAGTATTTT CASSFDRGRVPPDTQYF
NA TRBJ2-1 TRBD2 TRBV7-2 TGTGCCAGCAGCCCCGTGGGACTAGTTAATGAGCAGTTCTTC CASSPVGLVNEQFF
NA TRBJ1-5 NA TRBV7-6 TGTGCCAGCAGCAGGTGGGGCCATGATCAGCCCCAGCATTTT CASSRWGHDQPQHF
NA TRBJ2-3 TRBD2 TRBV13 TGTGCCAGCAGCCTGGGGACTAACACAGATACGCAGTATTTT CASSLGTNTDTQYF
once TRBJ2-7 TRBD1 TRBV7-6 TGTGCCAGCAGCTTCGGGACAGGGGGCAGCGAGCAGTACTTC CASSFGTGGSEQYF
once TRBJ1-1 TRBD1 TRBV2 TGTGCCACCCCTCTCGGGACAGTGAACACTGAAGCTTTCTTT CATPLGTVNTEAFF
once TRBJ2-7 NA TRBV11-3 TGTGCCAGCAGCCCGACTAGTAGCTACGAGCAGTACTTC CASSPTSSYEQYF
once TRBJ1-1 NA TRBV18 TGTGCCAGCTCACGACGACAGGATTTTAACACTGAAGCTTTCTTT CASSRRQDFNTEAFF
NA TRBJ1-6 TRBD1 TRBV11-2 TGTGCCAGCAGCTTGTACGGACAGGGGATTACTAATTCACCCCTCCACTTT CASSLYGQGITNSPLHF
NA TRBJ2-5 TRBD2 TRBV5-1 TGCGCCAGCAGCCCCCGACTAGCGGGAGGGCCCAACCAAGAGACCCAGTACTTC CASSPRLAGGPNQETQYF
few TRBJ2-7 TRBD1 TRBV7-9 TGTGCCAGCAGCTCGCGCCGGGACAGCCCCTACGAGCAGTACTTC CASSSRRDSPYEQYF
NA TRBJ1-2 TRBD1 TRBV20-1 TGCAGTGCTAGTGGGCCAGGGGGTAACTATGGCTACACCTTC CSASGPGGNYGYTF
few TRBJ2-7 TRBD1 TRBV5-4 TGTGCCAGCAGCTCATCCGGGACAGGCCCCTACGAGCAGTACTTC CASSSSGTGPYEQYF
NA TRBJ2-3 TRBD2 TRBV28 TGTGCCAGCAGCGTCCCTAGCGGGGACACAGATACGCAGTATTTT CASSVPSGDTDTQYF
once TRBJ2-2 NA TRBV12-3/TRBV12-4 TGTGCCAGCAGTGTGGACAGCACCGGGGAGCTGTTTTTT CASSVDSTGELFF
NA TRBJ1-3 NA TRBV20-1 TGCAGTGCTCCAGGCCCCACCACCATATATTTT CSAPGPTTIYF
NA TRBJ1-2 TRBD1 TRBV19 TGTGCCAGTAGTCCCTCGGGACAGGGTACCTACCCTCATGGCTACACCTTC CASSPSGQGTYPHGYTF
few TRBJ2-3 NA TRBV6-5 TGTGCCAGCAGTTACTCGCACACCCCCACAGATACGCAGTATTTT CASSYSHTPTDTQYF
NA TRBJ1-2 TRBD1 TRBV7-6 TGTGCCAGCAGTTCCTACCTCGGACAGGTGGATGGCTACACCTTC CASSSYLGQVDGYTF
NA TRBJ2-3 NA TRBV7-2 TGTGCCAGCAGCTTAGGACTGACCTTCACAGATACGCAGTATTTT CASSLGLTFTDTQYF
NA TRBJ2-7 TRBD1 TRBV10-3 TGTGCCATCAGGGGGACAGGGGGCGGGAACGAGCAGTACTTC CAIRGTGGGNEQYF
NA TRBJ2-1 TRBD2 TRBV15 TGTGCCACCAGCAGAGATATGACTAGCGGGTACCAGGGGGATGAGCAGTTCTTC CATSRDMTSGYQGDEQFF
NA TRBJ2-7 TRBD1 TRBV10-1 TGCGCCAGCAGCCGGGGGACAGGGTCGAGGGAGCAGTACTTC CASSRGTGSREQYF
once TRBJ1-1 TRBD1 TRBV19 TGTGCCAGTAGCTGGACAGGGGCCCTCACTGAAGCTTTCTTT CASSWTGALTEAFF
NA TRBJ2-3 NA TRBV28 TGTGCCAGCAGTTTCAGCGACCCTAGCACAGATACGCAGTATTTT CASSFSDPSTDTQYF
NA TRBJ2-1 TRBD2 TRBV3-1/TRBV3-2 TGTGCCAGCAGCCAAGGGCCTAGCGGGAAGGGTGAGCAGTTCTTC CASSQGPSGKGEQFF
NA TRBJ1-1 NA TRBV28 TGTGCCAGCAGTTTAGGCGGTGCCATGAACACTGAAGCTTTCTTT CASSLGGAMNTEAFF
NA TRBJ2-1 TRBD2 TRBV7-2 TGTGCCAGCAGCACGGGACTAGTTGGCAATGAGCAGTTCTTC CASSTGLVGNEQFF
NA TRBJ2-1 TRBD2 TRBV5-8 TGTGCCAGCACTTCATCCGGGACTAATCTCAATGAGCAGTTCTTC CASTSSGTNLNEQFF
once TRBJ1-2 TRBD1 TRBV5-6 TGTGCCAGCAGCTTGGGACAGGGGGTGAGTGGCTACACCTTC CASSLGQGVSGYTF
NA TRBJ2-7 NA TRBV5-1 TGCGCCAGCAGCTTGGTGGGTGGAGGAGAGGCCTCCTACGAGCAGTACTTC CASSLVGGGEASYEQYF
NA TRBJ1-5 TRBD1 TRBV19 TGTGCCAGTAGGTGGACAGGCAGCAATCAGCCCCAGCATTTT CASRWTGSNQPQHF
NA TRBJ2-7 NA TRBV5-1 TGCGCCAGCAGCCTGCCCGGGACAACATCAGAGCAGTACTTC CASSLPGTTSEQYF
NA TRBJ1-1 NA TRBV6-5 TGTGCCAGCAGTTACTCTGGGCCTACAGGTGAAGCTTTCTTT CASSYSGPTGEAFF